This entry describes one T cell receptor (beta chain). Its antigen is not identified. Clones were read by immunoSEQ multiplex PCR, and TCRdb kept only the in-frame ones, dropping some. The table lists over 100,000 clones, 85% to 90% of them singletons. The data were obtained in a study of T cell responses to AZD1222 COVID-19 vaccine. The CDR3 loop spans 16 amino acids. V was clipped by 0 bases and J by 0 bases, with 9 bases between them. In germline, CDR1 is MNHEY, CDR2 SVGAGI. Study-wide results and caveats: There were vaccine-associated CD4 TCRs across spike, dominant at 160-218 and 743-854.

The specimen was peripheral blood, collected on day 0 of AZD1222 vaccination. This clonotype originated in an adult in good health. The J gene is TRBJ1-3, the V gene TRBV6-5; D remains unclear. This CDR3 is CASSYSGRFSGNTIYF. CDR3 bases: TGTGCCAGCAGTTACTCTGGCAGATTCTCTGGAAACACCATATATTTT.